This TCR beta chain originates from a study of regulatory T cells in long-lasting Graves disease. The CDR3 length is 16 residues. Trimming cost V 5 bases and J 4 bases; bases outside gene matches: 11. CDR1 and CDR2 (germline): SGHAT, FQNNGV. Time point denoted: persistent/refractory GD, antithyroid drugs over 5 years with positive TRAb. PBMC-derived RNA was used for the TCR library. Library construction for TCR beta used iRepertoire HTBI primers and Arm-PCR of CDR3 regions. TCRdb ran MiXCR on the multiplex PCR reads and lists one entry per CDR3 protein. The sample contains roughly 700,000 distinct CDR3 sequences, 25% to 30% of which appear only once.

The sequencing used peripheral blood mononuclear cells (PBMCs), collected when the disease was refractory, from a patient treated with antithyroid drugs. The chain has TRBV11-2 and TRBJ1-5; 7 bases map to TRBD1. The clonotype was recovered from a female donor with Graves disease. In DNA form, the CDR3 reads TGTGCCAGCAGCCTAACTTTCGACAGGGTGAATCAGCCCCAGCATTTT. Its translation: CASSLTFDRVNQPQHF.